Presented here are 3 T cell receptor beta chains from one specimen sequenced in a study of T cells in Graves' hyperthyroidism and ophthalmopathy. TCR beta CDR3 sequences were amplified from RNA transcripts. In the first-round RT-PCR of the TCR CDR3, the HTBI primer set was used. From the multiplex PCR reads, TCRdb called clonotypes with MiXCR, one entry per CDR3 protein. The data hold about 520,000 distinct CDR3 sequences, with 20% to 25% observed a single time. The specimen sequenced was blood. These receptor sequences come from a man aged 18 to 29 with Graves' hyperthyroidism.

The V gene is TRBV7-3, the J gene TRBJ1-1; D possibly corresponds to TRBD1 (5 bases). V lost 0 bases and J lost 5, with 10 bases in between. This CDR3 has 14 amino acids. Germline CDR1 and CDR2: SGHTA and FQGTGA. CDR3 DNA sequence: TGTGCCAGCAGCTTAACCGTTCGGGGGACTGAAGCTTTCTTT. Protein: CASSLTVRGTEAFF.

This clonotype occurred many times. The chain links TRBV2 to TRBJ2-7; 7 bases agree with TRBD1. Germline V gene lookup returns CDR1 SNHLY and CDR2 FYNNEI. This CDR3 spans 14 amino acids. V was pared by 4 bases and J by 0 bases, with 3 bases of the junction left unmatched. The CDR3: CASSGQGVSYEQYF. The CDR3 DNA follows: TGTGCCAGCAGTGGACAGGGAGTCTCCTACGAGCAGTACTTC.

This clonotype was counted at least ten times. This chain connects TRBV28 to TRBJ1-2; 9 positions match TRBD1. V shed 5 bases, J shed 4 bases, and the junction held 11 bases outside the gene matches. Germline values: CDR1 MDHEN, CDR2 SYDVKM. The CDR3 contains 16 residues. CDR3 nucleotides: TGTGCCAGCAGTATCCTACAGGGGGCTTCGACCTATGGCTACACCTTC. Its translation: CASSILQGASTYGYTF.